Shown below are 2 T cell receptor beta chains from a single sample sequenced in a study of prognosis after radiotherapy for stage I lung cancer. Starting from genomic DNA, TCR beta CDR3 was amplified through two-round multiplex PCR. Primers were specific to each TRBV and TRBJ gene in first-round PCR. TCRdb re-analysed the multiplex PCR reads in MiXCR, keeping a single row per CDR3 protein. In the table there are about 26,000 distinct CDR3 sequences, around 30% of which are singletons. This sample comprised PBMCs, obtained before or after stereotactic body radiation therapy (not recorded which). These TCRs come from a donor aged 50 or older with non-small cell lung cancer.

This clonotype came up many times. The chain's CDR3 is CASSHTTGELFF. In DNA form, the CDR3 reads TGTGCCAGCAGCCACACCACCGGGGAGCTGTTTTTT. The rearrangement joins TRBV7-3 to TRBJ2-2; no firm D call. The V and J ends lost 5 bases and 4 bases respectively, with 5 bases between them. Germline CDR1 SGHTA, CDR2 FQGTGA. This CDR3 spans 12 amino acids.

This clonotype appeared many times. The chain links TRBV5-1 to TRBJ2-5; D may correspond to TRBD1 or TRBD2 (5 bases each). V was cut by 0 bases and J by 4 bases, with 10 bases left in between. This CDR3 is built from 14 residues. Germline loops: CDR1 SGHRS, CDR2 YFSETQ. The CDR3 coding sequence is TGCGCCAGCAGCTTGGTTTCGGGACCAGAGACCCAGTACTTC. This sequence encodes CASSLVSGPETQYF.